This T cell receptor (beta chain) was captured in a study of T cell repertoires in cytomegalovirus infection. Study in general: Alongside well-studied HLA-B-restricted CMV epitopes, recently identified HLA-C-restricted CMV epitopes were also used. Evidence of both CMV infection and a matching HLA type came from public TCR beta signatures. Study-wide findings and caveats: Identification of carriers of CMV plus the relevant HLA was achieved through cumulative public TCR beta family frequency. Across the ex vivo response, the dominant clonotypes were HLA-C-restricted CMV-specific TCR beta clonotypes.

About this clonotype itself: The antigen remains unidentified.

TCRdb redid the calling of the reads with MiXCR, one entry per CDR3 protein. Of 250,000 to 400,000 distinct CDR3 sequences listed, roughly 25% were seen once; the top ten hold 10% to 15%. V was trimmed by 2 bases and J by 0 bases, leaving 8 bases between them. Germline V CDR1 and CDR2: SGHAT, FQNNGV. This CDR3 has 15 amino acids. The gene calls are TRBV11-2 and TRBJ1-5; D gene unclear. The receptor's source is a human donor in good health (CMV status not recorded). Some clones in this sample may be carry-over from other donors' samples. The specimen was cultured PBMCs, collected from culture after CMV antigen stimulation. Here the CDR3 DNA reads TGTGCCAGCAGCTTATCAGGAGGTAGCAATCAGCCCCAGCATTTT. Translated: CASSLSGGSNQPQHF.